This T cell receptor beta chain was observed in a study of T cell repertoires in cytomegalovirus infection. Study-level points and caveats: There were carriers of CMV plus the relevant HLA, and cumulative public TCR beta family frequency identified them. HLA-C-restricted CMV clonotypes gave the most frequent clonotype in two of eight donors.

CDR3 size: 15 residues. The germline CDR1 and CDR2 sequences are SGHTA and FQGNSA. Trimming removed 7 bases at V and 0 bases at J, with 13 bases between. TCRdb re-derived calls from the reads in MiXCR, one entry per CDR3 protein. The data show about 310,000 distinct CDR3 sequences, with 15% to 20% seen just once and 12% held by the top ten. This clonotype appeared many times. What it binds is not known. Material for sequencing was PBMCs. This clonotype was obtained from a human donor in good health (CMV status not recorded). Some clones in this sample may be carry-over from other donors' samples. The rearrangement links TRBV7-2 to TRBJ2-1; D remains ambiguous. CDR3 sequence: CASTSWVSSYNEQFF. The DNA for the CDR3 is TGTGCCAGCACAAGTTGGGTGAGCTCCTACAATGAGCAGTTCTTC.